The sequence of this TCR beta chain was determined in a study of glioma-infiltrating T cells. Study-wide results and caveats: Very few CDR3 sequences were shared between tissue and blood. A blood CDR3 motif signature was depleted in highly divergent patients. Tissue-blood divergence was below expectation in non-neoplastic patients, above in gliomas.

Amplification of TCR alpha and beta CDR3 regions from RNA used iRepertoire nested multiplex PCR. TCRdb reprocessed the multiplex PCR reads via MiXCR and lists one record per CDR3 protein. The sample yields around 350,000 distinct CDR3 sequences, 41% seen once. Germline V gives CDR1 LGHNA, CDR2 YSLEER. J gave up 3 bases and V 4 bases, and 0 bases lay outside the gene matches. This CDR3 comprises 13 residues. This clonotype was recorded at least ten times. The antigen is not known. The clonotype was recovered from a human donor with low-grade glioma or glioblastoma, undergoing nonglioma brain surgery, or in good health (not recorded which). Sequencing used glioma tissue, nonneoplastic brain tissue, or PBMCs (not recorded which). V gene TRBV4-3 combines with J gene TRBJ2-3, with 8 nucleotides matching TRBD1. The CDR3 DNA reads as TGCGCCAGCAGCCGGACAGGGACAGATACGCAGTATTTT. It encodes CASSRTGTDTQYF.